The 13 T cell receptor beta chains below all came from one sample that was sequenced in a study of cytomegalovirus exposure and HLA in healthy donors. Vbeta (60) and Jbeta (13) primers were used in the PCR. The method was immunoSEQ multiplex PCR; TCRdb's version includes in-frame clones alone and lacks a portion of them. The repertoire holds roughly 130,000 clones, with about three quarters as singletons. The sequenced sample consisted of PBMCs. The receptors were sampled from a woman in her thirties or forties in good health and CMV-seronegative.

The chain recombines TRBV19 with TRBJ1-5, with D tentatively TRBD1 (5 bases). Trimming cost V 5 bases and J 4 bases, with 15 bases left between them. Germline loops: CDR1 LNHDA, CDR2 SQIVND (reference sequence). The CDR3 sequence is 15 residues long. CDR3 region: CASSPPGGGNQPQHF. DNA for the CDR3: TGTGCCAGTAGTCCTCCGGGGGGAGGTAATCAGCCCCAGCATTTT.

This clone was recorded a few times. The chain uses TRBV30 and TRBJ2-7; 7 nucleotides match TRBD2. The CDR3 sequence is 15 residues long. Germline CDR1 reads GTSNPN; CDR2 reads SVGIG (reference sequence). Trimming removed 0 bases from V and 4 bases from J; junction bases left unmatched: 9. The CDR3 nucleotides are TGTGCCTGGAGTGTACCCCGACTAGCCCAATACGAGCAGTACTTC. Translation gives CAWSVPRLAQYEQYF. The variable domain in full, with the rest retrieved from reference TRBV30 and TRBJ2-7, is SQTIHQWPATLVQPVGSPLSLECTVEGTSNPNLYWYRQAAGRGLQLLFYSVGIGQISSEVPQNLSASRPQDRQFILSSKKLLLSDSGFYLCAWSVPRLAQYEQYFGPGTRLTVT.

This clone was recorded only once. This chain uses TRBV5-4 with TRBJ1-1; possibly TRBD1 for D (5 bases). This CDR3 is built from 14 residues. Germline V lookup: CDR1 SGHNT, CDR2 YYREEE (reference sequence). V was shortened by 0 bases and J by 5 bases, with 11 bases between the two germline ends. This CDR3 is CASSLGGGRTEAFF. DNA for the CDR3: TGTGCCAGCAGCTTGGGGGGGGGTAGGACTGAAGCTTTCTTT.

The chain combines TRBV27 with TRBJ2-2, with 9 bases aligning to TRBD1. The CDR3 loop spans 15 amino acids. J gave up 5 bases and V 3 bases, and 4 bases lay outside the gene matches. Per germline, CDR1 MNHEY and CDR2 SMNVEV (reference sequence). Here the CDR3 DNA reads TGTGCCAGCAGTTTGGAACAGGGGGCGACCGGGGAGCTGTTTTTT. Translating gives CASSLEQGATGELFF.

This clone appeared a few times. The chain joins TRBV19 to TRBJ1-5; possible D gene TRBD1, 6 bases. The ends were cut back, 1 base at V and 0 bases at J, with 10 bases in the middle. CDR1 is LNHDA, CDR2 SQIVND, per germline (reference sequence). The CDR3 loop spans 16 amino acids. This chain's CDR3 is CASSIGRGFSNQPQHF. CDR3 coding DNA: TGTGCCAGTAGTATAGGCAGGGGTTTTAGCAATCAGCCCCAGCATTTT.

CDR3 DNA sequence: TGTGCCTGCAATATGGACGGGATTAGCAATCAGCCCCAGCATTTT. Translating it yields CACNMDGISNQPQHF. The chain carries TRBV30 and TRBJ1-5; D is uncertain. Germline V lookup: CDR1 GTSNPN, CDR2 SVGIG (reference sequence). The CDR3 has 15 residues. The V gene lost 6 bases and the J gene lost 0 bases, with 15 bases spanning the gap.

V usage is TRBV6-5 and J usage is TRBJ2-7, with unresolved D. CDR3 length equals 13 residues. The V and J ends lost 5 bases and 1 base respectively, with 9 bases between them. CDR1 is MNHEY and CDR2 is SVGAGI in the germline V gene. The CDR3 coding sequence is TGTGCCAGCAGTCCCACTCTATCCTACGAGCAGTACTTC. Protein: CASSPTLSYEQYF.

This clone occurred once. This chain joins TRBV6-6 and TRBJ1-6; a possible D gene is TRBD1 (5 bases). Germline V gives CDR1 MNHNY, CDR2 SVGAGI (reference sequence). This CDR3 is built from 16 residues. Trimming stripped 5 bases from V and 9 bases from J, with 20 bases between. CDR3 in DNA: TGTGCCAGCAGTGCCCCAGCACAGGTTTTAGGTTCACCCCTCCACTTT. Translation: CASSAPAQVLGSPLHF.

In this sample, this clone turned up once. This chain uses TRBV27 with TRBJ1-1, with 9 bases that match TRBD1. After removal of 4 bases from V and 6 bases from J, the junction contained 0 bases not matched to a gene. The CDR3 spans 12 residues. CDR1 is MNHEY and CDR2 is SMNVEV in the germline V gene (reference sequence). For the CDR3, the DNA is TGTGCCAGCAGTTGGACAGGGGCTGAAGCTTTCTTT. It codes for CASSWTGAEAFF.

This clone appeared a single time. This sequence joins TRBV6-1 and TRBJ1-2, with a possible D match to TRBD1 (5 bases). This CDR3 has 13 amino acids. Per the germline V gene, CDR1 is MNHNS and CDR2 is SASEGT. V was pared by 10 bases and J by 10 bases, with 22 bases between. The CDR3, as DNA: TGTGCCACCCCTGATGGAAACAGGCGCGACTACACCTTC. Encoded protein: CATPDGNRRDYTF.

CDR3 DNA: TGTGCCTGGGACAGGGACCGTTTAAGTAATTCACCCCTCCACTTT. Translated: CAWDRDRLSNSPLHF. The gene calls are TRBV30 and TRBJ1-6, with 7 bases matching TRBD1. Germline V gene data show CDR1 as GTSNPN and CDR2 as SVGIG (reference sequence). There are 15 residues in the CDR3. The junction had 10 bases not matched to a gene; V was cut back by 5 bases and J by 6 bases.

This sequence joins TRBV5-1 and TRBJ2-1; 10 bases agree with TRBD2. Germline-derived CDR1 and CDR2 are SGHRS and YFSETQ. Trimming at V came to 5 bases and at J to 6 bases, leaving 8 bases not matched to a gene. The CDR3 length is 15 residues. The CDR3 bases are TGCGCCAGCAGAATTGGACTAGCGGTAGGCAATGAGCAGTTCTTC. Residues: CASRIGLAVGNEQFF.

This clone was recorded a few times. The chain's CDR3 is CASSDQGGGQPQHF. The CDR3 DNA reads as TGTGCCAGCAGCGACCAAGGGGGTGGCCAGCCCCAGCATTTT. The genes are TRBV9 and TRBJ1-5, with a weak D call TRBD1 (6 bases). Germline V gene data show CDR1 as SGDLS and CDR2 as YYNGEE. V was shortened by 3 bases and J by 7 bases, with 14 bases between the two germline ends. CDR3 length: 14 amino acids.